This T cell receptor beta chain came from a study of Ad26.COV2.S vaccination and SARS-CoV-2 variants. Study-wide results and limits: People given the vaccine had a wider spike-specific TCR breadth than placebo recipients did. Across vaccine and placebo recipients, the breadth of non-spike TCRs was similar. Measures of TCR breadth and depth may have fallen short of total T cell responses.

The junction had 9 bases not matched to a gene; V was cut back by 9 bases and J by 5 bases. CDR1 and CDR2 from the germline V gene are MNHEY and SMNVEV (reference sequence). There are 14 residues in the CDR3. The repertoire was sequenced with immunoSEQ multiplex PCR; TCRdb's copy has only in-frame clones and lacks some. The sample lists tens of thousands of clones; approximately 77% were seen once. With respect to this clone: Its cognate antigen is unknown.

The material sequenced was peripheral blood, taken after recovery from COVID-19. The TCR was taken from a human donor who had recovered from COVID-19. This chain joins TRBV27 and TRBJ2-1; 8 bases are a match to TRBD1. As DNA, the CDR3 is TGTGCCAGTCGAGACAGGGGACGAAACAATGAGCAGTTCTTC. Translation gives CASRDRGRNNEQFF.